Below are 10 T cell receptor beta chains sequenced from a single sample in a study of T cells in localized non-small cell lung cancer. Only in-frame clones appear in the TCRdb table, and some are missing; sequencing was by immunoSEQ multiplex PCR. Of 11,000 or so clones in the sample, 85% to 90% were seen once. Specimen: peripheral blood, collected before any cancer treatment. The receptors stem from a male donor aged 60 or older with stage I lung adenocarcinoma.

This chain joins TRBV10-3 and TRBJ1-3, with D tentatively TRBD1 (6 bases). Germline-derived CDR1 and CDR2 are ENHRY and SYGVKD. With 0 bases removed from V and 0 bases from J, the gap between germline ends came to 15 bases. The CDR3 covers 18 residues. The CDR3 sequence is CAISESQGQGSSGNTIYF. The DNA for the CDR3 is TGTGCCATCAGTGAGTCGCAGGGACAAGGATCCTCTGGAAACACCATATATTTT.

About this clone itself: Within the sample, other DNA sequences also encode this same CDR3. The CDR3 reads CASSRGTAYLLTDTQYF. CDR3 DNA sequence: TGTGCCAGCAGCCGAGGGACAGCATACCTTCTCACAGATACGCAGTATTTT. The V and J genes are TRBV5-6 and TRBJ2-3; 7 bases agree with TRBD1. The V segment lost 4 bases and the J segment 2 bases; nucleotides outside the gene matches: 13. The V gene's germline CDR1 is SGHDT and CDR2 YYEEEE. The CDR3 totals 17 residues.

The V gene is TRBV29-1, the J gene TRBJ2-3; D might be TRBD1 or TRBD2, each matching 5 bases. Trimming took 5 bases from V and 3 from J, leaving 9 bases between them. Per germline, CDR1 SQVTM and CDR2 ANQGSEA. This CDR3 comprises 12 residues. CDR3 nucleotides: TGCAGCGTTAGAGGGGATACAGATACGCAGTATTTT. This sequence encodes CSVRGDTDTQYF.

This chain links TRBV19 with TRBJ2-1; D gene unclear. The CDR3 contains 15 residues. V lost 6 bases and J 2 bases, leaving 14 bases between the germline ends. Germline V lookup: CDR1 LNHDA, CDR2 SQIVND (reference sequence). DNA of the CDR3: TGTGCCAGTAGCCCTCGGTCCGAGGCCTACAATGAGCAGTTCTTC. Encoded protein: CASSPRSEAYNEQFF.

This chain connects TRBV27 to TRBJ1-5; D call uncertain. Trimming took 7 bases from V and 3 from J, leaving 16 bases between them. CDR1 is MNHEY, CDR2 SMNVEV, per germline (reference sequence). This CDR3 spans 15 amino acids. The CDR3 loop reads CASTLRPGANQPQHF. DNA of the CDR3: TGTGCCAGCACGTTGCGTCCGGGCGCCAATCAGCCCCAGCATTTT.

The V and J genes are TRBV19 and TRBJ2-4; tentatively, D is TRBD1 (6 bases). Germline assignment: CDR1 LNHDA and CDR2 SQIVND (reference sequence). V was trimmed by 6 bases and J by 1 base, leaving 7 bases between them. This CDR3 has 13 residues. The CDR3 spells CASRGAAKNIQYF. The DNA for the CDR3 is TGTGCCAGTAGGGGGGCGGCCAAAAACATTCAGTACTTC.

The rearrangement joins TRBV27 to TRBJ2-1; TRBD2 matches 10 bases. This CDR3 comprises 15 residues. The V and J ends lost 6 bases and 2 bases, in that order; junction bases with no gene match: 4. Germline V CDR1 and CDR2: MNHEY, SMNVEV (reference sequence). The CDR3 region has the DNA TGTGCCAGCAGCCCGAGCGGGGGGGCCTACAATGAGCAGTTCTTC. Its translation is CASSPSGGAYNEQFF.

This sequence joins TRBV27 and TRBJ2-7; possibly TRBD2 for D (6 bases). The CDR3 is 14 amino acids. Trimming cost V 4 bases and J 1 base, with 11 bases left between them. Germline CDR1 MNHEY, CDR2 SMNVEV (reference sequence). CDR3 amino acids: CASSSRGGSYEQYF. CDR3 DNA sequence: TGTGCCAGCAGTTCGCGGGGCGGATCCTACGAGCAGTACTTC.

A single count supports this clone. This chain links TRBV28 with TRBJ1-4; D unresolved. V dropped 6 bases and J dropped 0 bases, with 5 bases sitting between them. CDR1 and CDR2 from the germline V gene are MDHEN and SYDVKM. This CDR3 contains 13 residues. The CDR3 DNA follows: TGTGCCAGCAGGGACCCAACTAATGAAAAACTGTTTTTT. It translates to CASRDPTNEKLFF. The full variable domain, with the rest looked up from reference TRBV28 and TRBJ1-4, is DVKVTQSSRYLVKRTGEKVFLECVQDMDHENMFWYRQDPGLGLRLIYFSYDVKMKEKGDIPEGYSVSREKKERFSLILESASTNQTSMYLCASRDPTNEKLFFGSGTQLSVL.

The CDR3: CASSYSTLSYNEQFF. The CDR3 DNA sequence: TGTGCCAGCAGTTACTCGACTCTGAGCTACAATGAGCAGTTCTTC. The V call is TRBV6-5, the J call TRBJ2-1; D is uncertain. This CDR3 contains 15 residues. Per germline, CDR1 MNHEY and CDR2 SVGAGI. With 0 bases removed from V and 3 bases from J, the gap between germline ends came to 9 bases.